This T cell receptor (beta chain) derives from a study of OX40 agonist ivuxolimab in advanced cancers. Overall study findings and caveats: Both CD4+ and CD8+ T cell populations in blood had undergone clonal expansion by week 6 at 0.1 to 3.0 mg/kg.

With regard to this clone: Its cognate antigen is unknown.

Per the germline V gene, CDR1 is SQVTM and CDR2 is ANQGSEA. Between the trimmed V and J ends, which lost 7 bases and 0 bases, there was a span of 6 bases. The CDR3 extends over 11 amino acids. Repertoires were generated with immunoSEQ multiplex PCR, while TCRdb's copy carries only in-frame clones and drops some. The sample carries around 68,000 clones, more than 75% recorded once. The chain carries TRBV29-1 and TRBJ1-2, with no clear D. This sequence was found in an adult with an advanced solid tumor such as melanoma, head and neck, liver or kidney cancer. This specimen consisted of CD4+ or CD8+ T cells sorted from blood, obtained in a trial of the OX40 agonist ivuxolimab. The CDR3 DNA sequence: TGCAGCGCCGGGACTAACTATGGCTACACCTTC. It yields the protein CSAGTNYGYTF. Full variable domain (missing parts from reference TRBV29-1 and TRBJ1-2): SAVISQKPSRDICQRGTSLTIQCQVDSQVTMMFWYRQQPGQSLTLIATANQGSEATYESGFVIDKFPISRPNLTFSTLTVSNMSPEDSSIYLCSAGTNYGYTFGSGTRLTVV.